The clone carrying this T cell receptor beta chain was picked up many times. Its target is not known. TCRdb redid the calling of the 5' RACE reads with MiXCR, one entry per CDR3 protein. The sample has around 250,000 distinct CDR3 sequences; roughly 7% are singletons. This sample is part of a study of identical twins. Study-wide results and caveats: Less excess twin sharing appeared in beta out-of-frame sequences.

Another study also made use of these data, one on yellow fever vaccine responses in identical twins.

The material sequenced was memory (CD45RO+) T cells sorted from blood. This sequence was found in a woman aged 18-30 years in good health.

The CDR3 reads CASSPTGLAGGGETQYF. The CDR3 region has the DNA TGTGCCAGCAGCCCGACGGGACTAGCGGGGGGTGGTGAGACCCAGTACTTC. The J gene is TRBJ2-5, the V gene TRBV3-1, with 15 bases identical to TRBD2. From germline, CDR1 is LGHDT and CDR2 YNNKEL (reference sequence). V was clipped by 4 bases and J by 5 bases; unmatched bases: 8. The CDR3 contains 17 residues.